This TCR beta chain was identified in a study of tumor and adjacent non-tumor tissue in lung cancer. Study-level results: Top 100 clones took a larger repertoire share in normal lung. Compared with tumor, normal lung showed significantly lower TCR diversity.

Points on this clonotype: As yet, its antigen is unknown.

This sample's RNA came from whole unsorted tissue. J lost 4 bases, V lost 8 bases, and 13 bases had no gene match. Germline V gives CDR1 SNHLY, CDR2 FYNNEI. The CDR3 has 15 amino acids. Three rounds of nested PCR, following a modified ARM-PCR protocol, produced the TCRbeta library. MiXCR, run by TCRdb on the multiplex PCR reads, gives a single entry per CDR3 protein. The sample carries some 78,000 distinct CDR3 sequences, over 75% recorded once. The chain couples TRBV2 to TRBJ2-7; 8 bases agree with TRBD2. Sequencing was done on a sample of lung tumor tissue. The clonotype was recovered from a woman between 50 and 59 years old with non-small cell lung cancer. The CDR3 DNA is TGTGCCAGCTGCGTACAGCCGGGGGGGGGGTACGAGCAGTACTTC. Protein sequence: CASCVQPGGGYEQYF.